The T cell receptor (beta chain) described here comes from a study of T cell responses to AZD1222 COVID-19 vaccine. Study-level findings and limits: In the spike-specific TCR repertoire, nearly half reportedly target unmutated variant regions. Repertoire sampling was restricted to post-peak T cell response timepoints.

Worth noting for this clone: Its antigen is still unknown.

This table comes from immunoSEQ multiplex PCR, and its TCRdb copy is limited to in-frame clones, with some not included. The sample holds 150,000 to 200,000 clones; about 86% are singletons and the top ten take 9.5% to 13%. Some second doses came at about 4 weeks and others at about 12 weeks; these were pooled. The starting material was peripheral blood, obtained 28 days after the second AZD1222 dose. The receptor comes from an adult who received the AZD1222 COVID-19 vaccine.

Here the CDR3 reads CSVAATKNIQYF. The CDR3 bases are TGCAGCGTTGCGGCTACCAAAAACATTCAGTACTTC. The rearrangement uses TRBV29-1 and TRBJ2-4; D remains ambiguous. Per germline, CDR1 SQVTM and CDR2 ANQGSEA. Trimming shortened V by 4 bases and J by 2 bases, and 6 bases separated the two germline ends. This CDR3 is built from 12 residues.